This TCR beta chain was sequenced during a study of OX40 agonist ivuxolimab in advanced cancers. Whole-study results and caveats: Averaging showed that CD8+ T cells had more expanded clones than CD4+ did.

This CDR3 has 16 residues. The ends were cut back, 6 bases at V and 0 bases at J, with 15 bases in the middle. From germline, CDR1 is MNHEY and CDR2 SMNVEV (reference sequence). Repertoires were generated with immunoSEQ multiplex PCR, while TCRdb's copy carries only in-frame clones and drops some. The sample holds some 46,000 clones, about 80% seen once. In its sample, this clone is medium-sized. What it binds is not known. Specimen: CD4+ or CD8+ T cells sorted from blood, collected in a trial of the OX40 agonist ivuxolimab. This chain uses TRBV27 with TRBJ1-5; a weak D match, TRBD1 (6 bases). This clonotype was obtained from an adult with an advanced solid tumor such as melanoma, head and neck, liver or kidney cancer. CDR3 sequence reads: CASRGAGAYSNQPQHF. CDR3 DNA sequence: TGTGCCAGCAGGGGAGCAGGGGCCTATAGCAATCAGCCCCAGCATTTT.